These T cell receptor beta chains were read from a single sample in a study of T-cell memory formation after mild COVID-19. TCRdb ran MiXCR on the 5' RACE reads and lists one entry per CDR3 protein. The data hold 170,000 or so distinct CDR3 sequences, with 25% to 40% observed a single time. The material sequenced was PBMCs or a T cell subset sorted from them (not recorded which). Source of these receptors: an adult woman who had mild COVID-19 (a few samples of this study predate the infection). Cell type and time point are not known. CDR3s include the opening cysteine and the closing phenylalanine or tryptophan. The D gene is left open where the match is weak. A row's size may be missing; if present it is once, few, many or a size class.

v_gene	abundance	d_gene	j_gene	CDR3aa	CDR3nt
TRBV9	NA	NA	TRBJ2-1	CASSPLSQSNEQFF	TGTGCCAGCAGCCCCCTGTCGCAGAGCAATGAGCAGTTCTTC
TRBV6-4	NA	TRBD1	TRBJ2-5	CASSRTGDLQETQYF	TGTGCCAGCAGTCGGACAGGGGACCTCCAAGAGACCCAGTACTTC
TRBV12-3/TRBV12-4	NA	TRBD2	TRBJ2-1	CASSPTSGTGEQFF	TGTGCCAGCAGCCCGACTAGCGGGACAGGGGAGCAGTTCTTC
TRBV6-2/TRBV6-3	many	NA	TRBJ2-7	CASSPAGFGAYEQYF	TGTGCCAGCAGTCCGGCAGGGTTCGGCGCCTACGAGCAGTACTTC
TRBV23-1	NA	NA	TRBJ1-5	CASTPNREGEVNQPQHF	TGCGCCAGCACCCCCAACCGGGAGGGAGAGGTTAATCAGCCCCAGCATTTT
TRBV12-3/TRBV12-4	NA	NA	TRBJ2-2	CASSLAQGRTGELFF	TGTGCCAGCAGTTTAGCCCAGGGACGTACCGGGGAGCTGTTTTTT
TRBV30	NA	NA	TRBJ1-5	CAWSLAGDQPQHF	TGTGCCTGGAGTTTAGCTGGGGATCAGCCCCAGCATTTT
TRBV19	NA	NA	TRBJ1-1	CASSIQAGTEAFF	TGTGCCAGTAGTATTCAGGCGGGCACTGAAGCTTTCTTT
TRBV7-9	NA	NA	TRBJ2-6	CASSRILISGANVLTF	TGTGCCAGCAGCCGGATTTTGATCTCTGGGGCCAACGTCCTGACTTTC
TRBV24-1	NA	NA	TRBJ1-1	CATSETGNTEAFF	TGTGCCACCAGTGAGACAGGGAACACTGAAGCTTTCTTT
TRBV30	NA	NA	TRBJ2-7	CAWSAPRDSYEQYF	TGTGCCTGGAGTGCCCCCAGGGACTCCTACGAGCAGTACTTC
TRBV7-2	NA	NA	TRBJ2-1	CASSLTPGRYNEQFF	TGTGCCAGCAGCTTAACCCCCGGTCGGTACAATGAGCAGTTCTTC
TRBV6-1	NA	NA	TRBJ2-3	CASSEPLYADTQYF	TGTGCCAGCAGTGAACCCCTTTACGCAGATACGCAGTATTTT
TRBV6-2/TRBV6-3	NA	TRBD2	TRBJ2-1	CASSYAPRIAGPPLGLRSYNEQFF	TGTGCCAGCAGTTACGCCCCCAGGATAGCGGGACCCCCATTAGGGCTAAGGTCCTACAATGAGCAGTTCTTC
TRBV12-3/TRBV12-4	NA	TRBD2	TRBJ2-3	CASSETEVGLAGTTDTQYF	TGTGCCAGCAGTGAAACCGAAGTGGGGCTAGCGGGTACCACAGATACGCAGTATTTT
TRBV12-3/TRBV12-4	NA	NA	TRBJ1-2	CASRRMGEGVGGYTF	TGTGCCAGCAGGAGGATGGGGGAGGGAGTAGGTGGCTACACCTTC
TRBV5-1	few	NA	TRBJ1-2	CASSPRTTNYGYTF	TGCGCCAGCAGCCCCCGGACCACTAACTATGGCTACACCTTC
TRBV15	NA	TRBD2	TRBJ2-5	CATGLAGVSVDQYF	TGTGCCACCGGACTAGCGGGAGTATCGGTGGACCAGTACTTC
TRBV4-3	once	NA	TRBJ2-1	CASSQDSVLYNEQFF	TGCGCCAGCAGCCAAGACAGTGTGCTTTACAATGAGCAGTTCTTC
TRBV4-2	NA	TRBD2	TRBJ2-1	CASSQDIGRVNEQFF	TGTGCCAGCAGCCAAGATATAGGGAGGGTTAATGAGCAGTTCTTC
TRBV2	NA	NA	TRBJ1-1	CASSLLNPEAFF	TGTGCCAGCAGCCTACTTAACCCTGAAGCTTTCTTT
TRBV24-1	few	NA	TRBJ2-5	CATSDALDSLQETQYF	TGTGCCACCAGTGATGCCCTGGACAGTCTACAAGAGACCCAGTACTTC
TRBV7-2	NA	TRBD1	TRBJ1-1	CASSFTGDTEAFF	TGTGCCAGCAGCTTCACAGGGGACACTGAAGCTTTCTTT
TRBV29-1	NA	TRBD2	TRBJ2-1	CSKSGGNYNEQFF	TGCAGCAAGTCGGGGGGTAACTACAATGAGCAGTTCTTC
TRBV23-1	NA	NA	TRBJ1-5	CAITHVRAGNQPQHF	TGCGCCATCACCCACGTCAGGGCGGGCAATCAGCCCCAGCATTTT